The 23 T cell receptor beta chains presented below share a single source sample, sequenced in a study of cytomegalovirus exposure and HLA in healthy donors. The PCR made use of 60 Vbeta and 13 Jbeta primers. The protocol was immunoSEQ multiplex PCR, while the TCRdb copy is restricted to in-frame clones and leaves out a portion. This sample yields 100,000 or so clones, of which approximately 85% are seen a single time; around 3.6% belongs to the top ten. The sequenced sample consisted of PBMCs. All receptors come from a man under 40 in good health and CMV-seronegative.

The J gene is TRBJ2-1, the V gene TRBV15, with 7 bases that match TRBD2. The CDR3 is 17 amino acids. The J segment lost 9 bases and the V segment lost 0 bases, leaving 14 bases of the junction unmatched. Germline V gene lookup returns CDR1 LNHNV and CDR2 YYDKDF (reference sequence). The CDR3 reads CATSRDWAERESVEQFF. The CDR3 bases are TGTGCCACCAGCAGAGATTGGGCGGAGCGGGAAAGTGTTGAGCAGTTCTTC.

This clone has more than one count but fewer than ten. The rearrangement links TRBV15 to TRBJ2-5; maybe TRBD1 (6 bases). CDR1 LNHNV and CDR2 YYDKDF come from the germline V gene (reference sequence). Trimming removed 1 base from V and 3 bases from J, with 15 bases in between. The CDR3 runs to 16 residues. The CDR3 protein is CATSRVGMAGEETQYF. As DNA, the CDR3 is TGTGCCACCAGCAGAGTGGGTATGGCAGGGGAAGAGACCCAGTACTTC. Filled out from reference TRBV15 and TRBJ2-5, the complete variable domain reads DAMVIQNPRYQVTQFGKPVTLSCSQTLNHNVMYWYQQKSSQAPKLLFHYYDKDFNNEADTPDNFQSRRPNTSFCFLDIRSPGLGDTAMYLCATSRVGMAGEETQYFGPGTRLLVL.

This clone has a handful of counts. The chain combines TRBV7-9 with TRBJ2-5; 7 nucleotides agree with TRBD1. The CDR3 spans 17 residues. Germline assignment: CDR1 SEHNR and CDR2 FQNEAQ (reference sequence). The V gene end was trimmed by 4 bases and the J gene end by 0 bases; junction bases not matched to a gene: 11. The CDR3 reads CASSWWGRGLDQETQYF. The CDR3 DNA sequence: TGTGCCAGCAGCTGGTGGGGAAGGGGGCTGGACCAAGAGACCCAGTACTTC.

The chain recombines TRBV4-3 with TRBJ2-1; TRBD2 matches at 8 bases. Germline V gene lookup returns CDR1 LGHNA and CDR2 YSLEER. J gave up 1 base and V 3 bases, and 8 bases lay outside the gene matches. The CDR3 is 17 amino acids. Here the CDR3 reads CASSQPLAGESYNEQFF. The CDR3 bases are TGCGCCAGCAGCCAGCCCCTAGCGGGTGAATCCTACAATGAGCAGTTCTTC.

The rearrangement uses TRBV6-5 and TRBJ1-5; D not certain. In germline, CDR1 is MNHEY, CDR2 SVGAGI. V shed 2 bases and J shed 3 bases, with 11 bases lying between them. CDR3 size: 15 residues. The CDR3 loop is CASSYTGGLNQPQHF. The CDR3 DNA reads as TGTGCCAGCAGTTACACGGGAGGTCTCAATCAGCCCCAGCATTTT.

V usage is TRBV28 and J usage is TRBJ1-1; D is uncertain. This CDR3 contains 11 residues. V was shortened by 8 bases and J by 4 bases, with 8 bases between the two germline ends. Germline CDR1 MDHEN, CDR2 SYDVKM. The CDR3 nucleotides read TGTGCCAGCGGTCGAGGCACTGAAGCTTTCTTT. Translated, it gives CASGRGTEAFF. Using reference TRBV28 and TRBJ1-1 for the parts outside the CDR3, the full variable domain is DVKVTQSSRYLVKRTGEKVFLECVQDMDHENMFWYRQDPGLGLRLIYFSYDVKMKEKGDIPEGYSVSREKKERFSLILESASTNQTSMYLCASGRGTEAFFGQGTRLTVV.

The V call is TRBV15, the J call TRBJ2-5; tentative D call: TRBD2 (6 bases). The germline CDR1 and CDR2 sequences are LNHNV and YYDKDF (reference sequence). The V and J ends lost 3 bases and 7 bases respectively, with 9 bases between them. This CDR3 contains 12 residues. CDR3 in amino acids: CATSSGRGTQYF. The DNA of the CDR3 is TGTGCCACCAGCAGTGGGCGGGGGACCCAGTACTTC.

V usage is TRBV9 and J usage is TRBJ1-1; 8 bases fit TRBD1. The CDR3 is made up of 14 amino acids. V gave up 3 bases and J gave up 3 bases; unmatched junction bases: 4. Germline assignment: CDR1 SGDLS and CDR2 YYNGEE. The CDR3 region has the DNA TGTGCCAGCAGCGAGCCGGGACAGGACACTGAAGCTTTCTTT. It codes for CASSEPGQDTEAFF.

The CDR3 sequence: CAWTEGTGYGNQPQHF. The CDR3 region has the DNA TGTGCCTGGACCGAGGGGACAGGGTATGGCAATCAGCCCCAGCATTTT. J is TRBJ1-5 and V is TRBV30; 9 positions match TRBD1. CDR3 size: 16 residues. Germline CDR1 reads GTSNPN; CDR2 reads SVGIG (reference sequence). V lost 4 bases, J lost 2 bases, and 9 bases stayed unmatched.

The chain joins TRBV27 to TRBJ1-2; 9 positions agree with TRBD1. This CDR3 contains 15 residues. From germline, CDR1 is MNHEY and CDR2 SMNVEV (reference sequence). The junction had 4 bases not matched to a gene; V was cut back by 5 bases and J by 0 bases. The CDR3 DNA is TGTGCCAGCAGTGACACAGGGGGCGCTAACTATGGCTACACCTTC. Translated: CASSDTGGANYGYTF.

The chain combines TRBV7-9 with TRBJ2-1, with 8 bases identical to TRBD2. The junction had 4 bases not matched to a gene; V was cut back by 5 bases and J by 1 base. CDR1 SEHNR and CDR2 FQNEAQ come from the germline V gene (reference sequence). The CDR3 is 15 residues long. The CDR3 nucleotides are TGTGCCAGCAGCCACCGGGGGGGGTCCTACAATGAGCAGTTCTTC. Protein sequence: CASSHRGGSYNEQFF.

V usage is TRBV28 and J usage is TRBJ2-3, with 7 bases identical to TRBD1. This CDR3 spans 16 amino acids. The ends lost 8 bases at V and 4 bases at J; junction bases unmatched: 15. Per the germline V gene, CDR1 is MDHEN and CDR2 is SYDVKM. This CDR3 reads CASGPSGRGLSDTQYF. In DNA, the CDR3 is TGTGCCAGCGGACCCTCCGGCAGGGGGTTATCAGATACGCAGTATTTT.

The CDR3 bases are TGCAGTGCTAAACAGGGCCCGCAAGCTTTCTTT. As protein: CSAKQGPQAFF. This chain connects TRBV20-1 to TRBJ1-1; D might be TRBD1 (6 bases). Trimming took off 4 bases at V and 9 bases at J, with 12 bases between the two ends. CDR1 is DFQATT, CDR2 SNEGSKA, per germline (reference sequence). The CDR3 is 11 residues long.

This chain connects TRBV5-4 to TRBJ2-7; no firm D call. Trimming left V 4 bases short and J 3 bases short, with 11 bases between. CDR1 is SGHNT, CDR2 YYREEE, per germline (reference sequence). The CDR3 has 13 amino acids. The CDR3 nucleotides read TGTGCCAGCAGCCATCAGACACGCTACGAGCAGTACTTC. Translating gives CASSHQTRYEQYF.

The chain joins TRBV25-1 to TRBJ2-1; the D is unclear. The CDR3 extends over 15 amino acids. The germline V and J ends were trimmed by 10 bases and 0 bases, with 16 bases remaining between them. CDR1 and CDR2 (germline): MGHDK, SYGVNS. The CDR3 nucleotides are TGTGCCACCACACCACCCCTTGGCTCCTACAATGAGCAGTTCTTC. It encodes CATTPPLGSYNEQFF.

The V gene is TRBV9, the J gene TRBJ2-2, with 12 bases lining up with TRBD2. This CDR3 is built from 17 residues. CDR1 and CDR2 from the germline V gene are SGDLS and YYNGEE. V was pared by 1 base and J by 3 bases, with 4 bases of the junction left unmatched. The DNA of the CDR3 is TGTGCCAGCAGCGTACCTAGCGGGGGGGCCGACACCGGGGAGCTGTTTTTT. It yields the protein CASSVPSGGADTGELFF.

The chain has TRBV10-3 and TRBJ1-2, with 8 bases fitting TRBD1. V trimming: 7 bases; J trimming: 4 bases; junction bases outside the gene matches: 8. CDR3 size: 14 residues. CDR1 and CDR2 (germline): ENHRY, SYGVKD. Here the CDR3 DNA reads TGTGCCATCACCCCGGACAGGGTGGGCTATGGCTACACCTTC. Its translation is CAITPDRVGYGYTF.

The genes are TRBV27 and TRBJ1-1, with D hard to call. Germline V CDR1 and CDR2: MNHEY, SMNVEV (reference sequence). The CDR3 totals 12 residues. Trimming shortened V by 4 bases and J by 10 bases, and 13 bases separated the two germline ends. CDR3 protein: CASSSLRSGAFF. CDR3 sequence (DNA): TGTGCCAGCAGTTCGCTGCGGTCGGGAGCTTTCTTT.

The rearrangement uses TRBV5-1 and TRBJ1-1; D is uncertain. The ends were cut back, 0 bases at V and 5 bases at J, with 8 bases in the middle. The CDR3 covers 13 residues. Germline V gives CDR1 SGHRS, CDR2 YFSETQ. The CDR3 loop is CASSLARMTEAFF. DNA of the CDR3: TGCGCCAGCAGCTTGGCCAGGATGACTGAAGCTTTCTTT.

V gene TRBV5-1 combines with J gene TRBJ1-6; D not certain. The germline V gene encodes CDR1 SGHRS and CDR2 YFSETQ. The CDR3 length is 18 residues. With 4 bases removed from V and 0 bases from J, the gap between germline ends came to 17 bases. CDR3 protein: CASSPVNSLSSYNSPLHF. CDR3 in DNA: TGCGCCAGCAGCCCGGTTAATAGCCTGAGCTCCTATAATTCACCCCTCCACTTT. Full variable domain (rest looked up from reference TRBV5-1 and TRBJ1-6): KAGVTQTPRYLIKTRGQQVTLSCSPISGHRSVSWYQQTPGQGLQFLFEYFSETQRNKGNFPGRFSGRQFSNSRSEMNVSTLELGDSALYLCASSPVNSLSSYNSPLHFGNGTRLTVT.

This clone showed up just a few times. V and J are TRBV7-2 and TRBJ2-3, with 9 bases that match TRBD1. The V and J ends lost 2 bases and 9 bases, in that order; junction bases with no gene match: 12. Looked up from germline, CDR1 is SGHTA and CDR2 is FQGNSA. CDR3 length: 16 amino acids. In DNA, the CDR3 is TGTGCCAGCAGCTTATTCCTAGGACAGGGGAGAGACACGCAGTATTTT. It specifies CASSLFLGQGRDTQYF.

J is TRBJ1-1 and V is TRBV27; 8 nucleotides align to TRBD1. The length of the CDR3 is 15 residues. Unmatched junction bases numbered 8, after V lost 3 bases and J lost 5 bases. Germline V gene lookup returns CDR1 MNHEY and CDR2 SMNVEV (reference sequence). The CDR3 sequence: CASSFSLQGATEAFF. The CDR3 coding sequence is TGTGCCAGCAGTTTTTCCCTTCAGGGGGCGACTGAAGCTTTCTTT.

V and J are TRBV14 and TRBJ2-6, with D uncertain. The CDR3 extends over 15 amino acids. Germline V CDR1 and CDR2: SGHDN, FVKESK. Trimming removed 1 base at V and 0 bases at J, with 4 bases between. The CDR3 here is CASSQGSSGANVLTF. Written as DNA, the CDR3 is TGTGCCAGCAGCCAAGGGAGCTCTGGGGCCAACGTCCTGACTTTC.